Listed below are T cell receptor beta chains from one sample, sequenced in a study of T-cell reconstitution after alpha-beta-depleted transplantation in children. One entry per CDR3 protein, called by TCRdb with MiXCR from the PCR reads. The data show hundreds of thousands of distinct CDR3 sequences, over 10% seen once. The source material was PBMCs, mostly from graft donor cells, sampled 360 days after TCRalphabeta/CD19-depleted stem cell transplant. The source is a male patient younger than 18 who had a stem cell transplant for acute myeloid leukemia, so the T cells may come from the graft donor. CDR3s include the opening cysteine and the closing phenylalanine or tryptophan. D genes are given only for firm matches. Part of the rows lack a size; the others show once, few, many or a class for expanded clones.

v_gene	abundance	j_gene	d_gene	CDR3aa	CDR3nt
TRBV10-3	once	TRBJ2-5	.	CAISERGDSLRETQYF	TGTGCCATCAGTGAGAGGGGCGACAGCCTAAGGGAGACCCAGTACTTC
TRBV3-1	few	TRBJ2-1	.	CASSQAHGEQFF	TGTGCCAGCAGCCAGGCCCACGGTGAGCAGTTCTTC
TRBV29-1	few	TRBJ1-1	TRBD1	CSVRDRGFENTEAFF	TGCAGCGTTCGGGACAGGGGATTTGAGAACACTGAAGCTTTCTTT
TRBV7-9	few	TRBJ1-1	.	CASSPGGTGRMNTEAFF	TGTGCCAGCAGCCCGGGGGGCACAGGGCGGATGAACACTGAAGCTTTCTTT
TRBV28	many	TRBJ2-4	.	CASRGNGLIAKNIQYF	TGTGCCAGCCGGGGAAACGGGTTGATAGCCAAAAACATTCAGTACTTC
TRBV20-1	many	TRBJ2-5	TRBD2	CSASNLAGMKQTQYF	TGCAGTGCTAGTAACCTAGCGGGAATGAAACAGACCCAGTACTTC
TRBV5-1	once	TRBJ2-7	TRBD1	CASSLGGQNAYEQYF	TGCGCCAGCAGCTTAGGGGGACAGAACGCCTACGAGCAGTACTTC
TRBV28	many	TRBJ2-4	.	CASSFRVEGNIQYF	TGTGCCAGCAGTTTCCGGGTGGAGGGGAACATTCAGTACTTC
TRBV6-5	few	TRBJ2-1	TRBD2	CASGYSGKEYNEQFF	TGTGCCAGCGGTTATAGCGGGAAAGAATACAATGAGCAGTTCTTC
TRBV12-3/TRBV12-4	few	TRBJ2-3	.	CASSSDYTDTQYF	TGTGCCAGCAGTTCGGACTACACAGATACGCAGTATTTT
TRBV29-1	.	TRBJ2-1	.	CSVAGYRQFF	TGCAGCGTTGCTGGGTATCGTCAGTTCTTC
TRBV18	.	TRBJ2-6	.	CASSPRADSGANVLTF	TGTGCCAGCTCACCTAGGGCGGACTCTGGGGCCAACGTCCTGACTTTC